The clone carrying this T cell receptor beta chain was counted a few times. Antigen unknown. This sample is drawn from a study of cytomegalovirus exposure and HLA in healthy donors. CDR3 length equals 16 residues. V lost 0 bases to trimming and J lost 0 bases, with 12 bases between them. Germline CDR1 is SGDLS and CDR2 is YYNGEE. Amplification used 60 Vbeta primers and 13 Jbeta primers. Profiling relied on immunoSEQ multiplex PCR, and the TCRdb table lists in-frame clones only, not all of them. The sample has about 130,000 clones, 15% to 20% seen once; the top ten hold 2.9%. General study results and limits: Cytomegalovirus association was assigned to about 150 TCR beta chains. By a later analysis, the bulk of CMV-associated TCR beta chains appeared HLA-restricted.

The rearrangement joins TRBV9 to TRBJ1-2, with unresolved D. Specimen: PBMCs. This receptor was taken from a female donor in good health and CMV-seropositive. The CDR3 here is CASSVEHFESNYGYTF. For the CDR3, the DNA is TGTGCCAGCAGCGTAGAACATTTCGAATCTAACTATGGCTACACCTTC. Looking up the rest from reference TRBV9 and TRBJ1-2 gives the full variable domain: DSGVTQTPKHLITATGQRVTLRCSPRSGDLSVYWYQQSLDQGLQFLIQYYNGEERAKGNILERFSAQQFPDLHSELNLSSLELGDSALYFCASSVEHFESNYGYTFGSGTRLTVV.